Below, 5 T cell receptor beta chains from the same sample are listed, as sequenced in a study of T cells in Graves' hyperthyroidism and ophthalmopathy. Amplification of TCR beta CDR3 regions was performed using RNA transcripts as template. The HTBI primer set drove a first-round RT-PCR of the TCR CDR3. TCRdb independently ran MiXCR on the multiplex PCR reads; one entry per CDR3 protein. Of 540,000 or so distinct CDR3 sequences listed, 15% to 17% are singletons. Material: blood. The source of these receptors is a woman younger than 45 with Graves' hyperthyroidism.

This clonotype was counted between two and nine times. The rearrangement joins TRBV20-1 to TRBJ1-2; tentatively, D is TRBD1 (5 bases). Germline lookup yields CDR1 DFQATT and CDR2 SNEGSKA (reference sequence). The CDR3 runs to 15 residues. Trimming pared 4 bases from V and 5 bases from J, leaving 20 bases between. The CDR3, as DNA: TGCAGTGCTACCCCCGGGGCCCCGAGCTTATATGGCTACACCTTC. Encoded protein: CSATPGAPSLYGYTF.

The chain links TRBV10-3 to TRBJ1-2, with 9 bases aligning to TRBD1. CDR3 length: 13 amino acids. CDR1 and CDR2 (germline): ENHRY, SYGVKD. After removal of 6 bases from V and 7 bases from J, the junction contained 6 bases not matched to a gene. DNA of the CDR3: TGTGCCATCAGCGGGGACAGGGTGCGTGGCTACACCTTC. As protein: CAISGDRVRGYTF.

With respect to this clonotype: Possible read error: a much larger clone is one base away. The gene calls are TRBV12-3 or TRBV12-4 and TRBJ2-1; 7 nucleotides line up with TRBD2. The CDR3 loop spans 17 amino acids. The CDR3 region is CASSLLVGGRYVNERFF. DNA of the CDR3: TGTGCCAGCAGTTTACTTGTTGGCGGGAGATATGTCAATGAGCGGTTCTTC.

This chain uses TRBV12-3 or TRBV12-4 with TRBJ2-3; 11 nucleotides line up with TRBD1. With V trimmed by 3 bases and J by 7 bases, 9 bases remained unmatched. CDR3 length equals 16 residues. This chain's CDR3 is CASSLGSRDRGNTQYF. CDR3 sequence (DNA): TGTGCCAGCAGTTTGGGCAGCCGGGACAGGGGGAATACGCAGTATTTT.

CDR3 sequence: CASGYLGSGNTIYF. The CDR3 DNA follows: TGTGCTAGTGGTTATCTAGGATCTGGAAACACCATATATTTT. This rearrangement joins TRBV12-5 to TRBJ1-3; D is unclear. Between the trimmed V and J ends, which lost 4 bases and 1 base, there was a span of 8 bases. The CDR3 has 14 residues. Germline loops: CDR1 LGHNT, CDR2 FRNRAP. The full variable domain, in which reference TRBV12-5 and TRBJ1-3 provide the parts outside the CDR3, is DARVTQTPRHKVTEMGQEVTMRCQPILGHNTVFWYRQTMMQGLELLAYFRNRAPLDDSGMPKDRFSAEMPDATLATLKIQPSEPRDSAVYFCASGYLGSGNTIYFGEGSWLTVV.